This TCR beta chain was captured in a study of lymphopenia after photon versus proton radiotherapy. Assay: immunoSEQ multiplex PCR; the TCRdb copy retains only in-frame clones and omits some. The sample records some 42,000 clones, about 85% being singletons. The V end lost 8 bases, the J end lost 2 bases, and 13 bases lay between the germline ends. Germline CDR1 LNHNV, CDR2 YYDKDF (reference sequence). This CDR3 has 14 amino acids. Findings of the study overall: Oligoclonal CD8+ Temra expansion after nadir drove photon patients' diversity drop. Relative stability marked proton patients; photon patients lost diversity and naive cells.

This clone has just a few counts. Its antigen is currently unknown. The clonotype was recovered from a woman between 65 and 79 years old with pancreatic cancer. The chain links TRBV15 to TRBJ1-5; a possible D gene is TRBD1 (6 bases). Sequences were derived from peripheral blood, sampled from a patient treated with proton-based radiotherapy. In DNA form, the CDR3 reads TGTGCCACCCGATTGAGACAGGGCAATCAGCCCCAGCATTTT. Protein sequence: CATRLRQGNQPQHF.